Following are 32 T cell receptor beta chains from one sample sequenced in a study of shared clonotypes between healthy human individuals. Sequenced by immunoSEQ multiplex PCR; TCRdb stores in-frame clones only, minus some. This sample has around 240,000 clones, with just over 65% found just once. Sequencing was carried out using memory CD4+ T cells sorted from blood. Subset indicated: CD45RA-negative fraction. All receptors derive from a man younger than 40 in good health.

This chain connects TRBV25-1 to TRBJ2-1; TRBD1 matches at 11 bases. Germline-derived CDR1 and CDR2 are MGHDK and SYGVNS. Unmatched junction bases numbered 6, after V lost 2 bases and J lost 6 bases. The CDR3 runs to 16 residues. The CDR3 spells CASSELGTGGVNEQFF. CDR3 DNA sequence: TGTGCCAGCAGTGAACTCGGGACAGGGGGTGTCAATGAGCAGTTCTTC.

The rearrangement links TRBV7-2 to TRBJ2-5; 7 nucleotides match TRBD2. The CDR3 consists of 15 residues. Germline assignment: CDR1 SGHTA and CDR2 FQGNSA. Trimming removed 5 bases from V and 3 bases from J; junction bases left unmatched: 9. The chain's CDR3 is CASSRPGGGEETQYF. The CDR3 DNA reads as TGTGCCAGCAGCCGACCCGGCGGGGGAGAAGAGACCCAGTACTTC. The full variable domain, with the rest looked up from reference TRBV7-2 and TRBJ2-5, is GAGVSQSPSNKVTEKGKDVELRCDPISGHTALYWYRQSLGQGLEFLIYFQGNSAPDKSGLPSDRFSAERTGGSVSTLTIQRTQQEDSAVYLCASSRPGGGEETQYFGPGTRLLVL.

This clone has a handful of counts. This chain links TRBV18 with TRBJ1-2; D might be TRBD1 (5 bases). Per germline, CDR1 KGHSH and CDR2 LQKENI. The CDR3 consists of 11 residues. Trimming took off 4 bases at V and 14 bases at J, with 14 bases between the two ends. In nucleotides, the CDR3 is TGTGCCAGCTCACTCGGGGCGGTCGGGACCTTC. The encoded protein is CASSLGAVGTF.

This chain links TRBV9 with TRBJ2-1, with 10 positions matching TRBD2. The CDR3 consists of 15 residues. V lost 4 bases to trimming and J lost 0 bases; unmatched junction nucleotides: 1. Germline CDR1 is SGDLS and CDR2 is YYNGEE. This CDR3 reads CASSPSGSSYNEQFF. CDR3 coding DNA: TGTGCCAGCAGCCCTAGCGGGAGCTCCTACAATGAGCAGTTCTTC. Combining the CDR3 with reference TRBV9 and TRBJ2-1 gives the whole variable domain DSGVTQTPKHLITATGQRVTLRCSPRSGDLSVYWYQQSLDQGLQFLIQYYNGEERAKGNILERFSAQQFPDLHSELNLSSLELGDSALYFCASSPSGSSYNEQFFGPGTRLTVL.

The chain has TRBV27 and TRBJ2-7; TRBD1 agrees at 7 bases. V was clipped by 6 bases and J by 2 bases; unmatched bases: 10. Germline values: CDR1 MNHEY, CDR2 SMNVEV (reference sequence). The CDR3 length is 15 residues. For the CDR3, the DNA is TGTGCCAGCAGGGAGGCGACAGGGTTCACCTACGAGCAGTACTTC. It encodes CASREATGFTYEQYF.

The rearrangement joins TRBV7-2 to TRBJ2-1, with 10 bases lining up with TRBD1. V trimming: 2 bases; J trimming: 12 bases; junction bases outside the gene matches: 10. Germline loops: CDR1 SGHTA, CDR2 FQGNSA. The CDR3 loop spans 15 amino acids. The CDR3 is CASSLSGQGVYAQFF. CDR3 sequence (DNA): TGTGCCAGCAGCTTAAGCGGACAGGGGGTCTATGCGCAGTTCTTC.

This clone showed up just a few times. One end of the junction varies from germline; a read error may be responsible. The J gene is TRBJ1-5, the V gene TRBV6-5; D is unresolved. This CDR3 is 9 amino acids long. Germline-derived CDR1 and CDR2 are MNHEY and SVGAGI. CDR3 in amino acids: CASKQPQHF. CDR3 in DNA: TGTGCCAGCAAGCAGCCCCAGCATTTT.

The chain couples TRBV28 to TRBJ2-3, with 7 nucleotides matching TRBD1. Germline CDR1 and CDR2: MDHEN and SYDVKM. The CDR3 runs to 13 residues. With V trimmed by 8 bases and J by 3 bases, 5 bases remained unmatched. This CDR3 reads CASQTGWTDTQYF. The CDR3 nucleotides read TGTGCCAGCCAGACAGGGTGGACAGATACGCAGTATTTT.

V is TRBV15 and J is TRBJ2-1, with D possibly TRBD1 on 5 matching bases. CDR3 length: 14 amino acids. The V end lost 0 bases, the J end lost 7 bases, and 10 bases lay between the germline ends. Looked up from germline, CDR1 is LNHNV and CDR2 is YYDKDF (reference sequence). The CDR3 DNA is TGTGCCACCAGCAGAGATCAGGGTTGGAATGAGCAGTTCTTC. It translates to CATSRDQGWNEQFF.

This clone was observed a few times. This chain uses TRBV2 with TRBJ2-5; D may be TRBD2 (6 bases). There are 14 residues in the CDR3. Germline V gene data show CDR1 as SNHLY and CDR2 as FYNNEI. The germline V and J ends were trimmed by 4 bases and 2 bases, with 11 bases remaining between them. In DNA, the CDR3 is TGTGCCAGCAGTGGATCTAGCGCACAAGAGACCCAGTACTTC. Its translation: CASSGSSAQETQYF.

Here the CDR3 DNA reads TGTGCCAGCAGCTTCCGGGGGGGAGGCACTGAAGCTTTCTTT. It codes for CASSFRGGGTEAFF. The chain joins TRBV7-2 to TRBJ1-1; D is perhaps TRBD1 (5 bases). There are 14 residues in the CDR3. V lost 3 bases to trimming and J lost 4 bases, with 12 bases between them. Germline V lookup: CDR1 SGHTA, CDR2 FQGNSA.

This clone was observed a few times. The gene calls are TRBV5-1 and TRBJ1-1; 7 nucleotides align to TRBD1. Germline V gene data show CDR1 as SGHRS and CDR2 as YFSETQ. V lost 3 bases, J lost 0 bases, and 5 bases stayed unmatched. This CDR3 is 15 amino acids long. DNA for the CDR3: TGCGCCAGCAGCTCGACGACAGGGTTGAACACTGAAGCTTTCTTT. This gives the protein CASSSTTGLNTEAFF.

The V and J genes are TRBV9 and TRBJ1-4, with D unclear. This CDR3 has 14 residues. V lost 0 bases to trimming and J lost 4 bases, with 7 bases between them. Per germline, CDR1 SGDLS and CDR2 YYNGEE. Here the CDR3 reads CASSVGAGNEKLFF. The CDR3 bases are TGTGCCAGCAGCGTAGGGGCAGGTAATGAAAAACTGTTTTTT.

The rearrangement joins TRBV5-6 to TRBJ1-1; 11 nucleotides match TRBD1. Looked up from germline, CDR1 is SGHDT and CDR2 is YYEEEE. J gave up 3 bases and V 3 bases, and 4 bases lay outside the gene matches. This CDR3 is 15 amino acids long. The CDR3 spells CASSYGQGADTEAFF. The CDR3 nucleotides are TGTGCCAGCAGCTACGGACAGGGGGCCGACACTGAAGCTTTCTTT.

This clone was found a few times. One junction end does not reproduce the germline sequence, and a read error may be involved. The V gene is TRBV7-7, the J gene TRBJ2-1, with D possibly matching TRBD2 (6 bases). CDR1 and CDR2 from the germline V gene are SSHAT and FNYEAQ (reference sequence). The CDR3 runs to 14 residues. This CDR3 is CASSLSGLNNEQFF. The CDR3 bases are TGTGCTAGCAGCTTATCGGGACTTAACAATGAGCAGTTCTTC.

For the CDR3, the DNA is TGTGCCAGCAGCCGTGGGACTAGCGGGAACAATGAGCAGTTCTTC. Translation: CASSRGTSGNNEQFF. The chain has TRBV6-5 and TRBJ2-1; 13 nucleotides match TRBD2. The J segment lost 5 bases and the V segment lost 6 bases, leaving 4 bases of the junction unmatched. Germline CDR1 MNHEY, CDR2 SVGAGI. The CDR3 runs to 15 residues.

The CDR3 here is CASSRDTGGDFGYTF. CDR3 DNA sequence: TGTGCCAGCTCACGTGATACAGGGGGCGACTTCGGCTACACCTTC. The chain recombines TRBV18 with TRBJ1-2; 9 bases match TRBD1. This CDR3 contains 15 residues. CDR1 KGHSH and CDR2 LQKENI come from the germline V gene. With 4 bases clipped from V and 8 bases from J, the junction kept 11 bases outside the gene matches.

The rearrangement uses TRBV18 and TRBJ2-3; tentatively, D is TRBD1 (6 bases). Looked up from germline, CDR1 is KGHSH and CDR2 is LQKENI. Trimming took 2 bases from V and 2 from J, leaving 14 bases between them. The CDR3 runs to 16 residues. The CDR3: CASSPRIGTHTDTQYF. The CDR3 bases are TGTGCCAGCTCACCAAGGATCGGGACACACACAGATACGCAGTATTTT.

This rearrangement joins TRBV2 to TRBJ1-4; 10 bases align to TRBD1. From germline, CDR1 is SNHLY and CDR2 FYNNEI. The CDR3 spans 13 residues. After removal of 10 bases from V and 7 bases from J, the junction contained 6 bases not matched to a gene. DNA of the CDR3: TGTGCCATCAGGGGACAGGGGCTTGAAAAACTGTTTTTT. It specifies CAIRGQGLEKLFF. The full variable domain, in which reference TRBV2 and TRBJ1-4 provide the parts outside the CDR3, is EPEVTQTPSHQVTQMGQEVILRCVPISNHLYFYWYRQILGQKVEFLVSFYNNEISEKSEIFDDQFSVERPDGSNFTLKIRSTKLEDSAMYFCAIRGQGLEKLFFGSGTQLSVL.

The J gene is TRBJ1-2, the V gene TRBV18; 7 bases fit TRBD1. Looked up from germline, CDR1 is KGHSH and CDR2 is LQKENI. The CDR3 is 14 amino acids. V was pared by 0 bases and J by 7 bases, with 5 bases of the junction left unmatched. CDR3 residues: CASSPPNRGGGYTF. CDR3 nucleotide sequence: TGTGCCAGCTCACCACCAAACAGGGGTGGTGGCTACACCTTC. The whole variable domain, remainder taken from reference TRBV18 and TRBJ1-2, is NAGVMQNPRHLVRRRGQEARLRCSPMKGHSHVYWYRQLPEEGLKFMVYLQKENIIDESGMPKERFSAEFPKEGPSILRIQQVVRGDSAAYFCASSPPNRGGGYTFGSGTRLTVV.

This clone was detected only a few times. This chain joins TRBV14 and TRBJ2-5, with D maybe TRBD1 (6 bases). Germline V lookup: CDR1 SGHDN, CDR2 FVKESK. V was pared by 0 bases and J by 2 bases, with 13 bases between. The length of the CDR3 is 16 residues. The CDR3 coding sequence is TGTGCCAGCAGCCAAGAAGCAGGAAGGGGGCAAGAGACCCAGTACTTC. Protein: CASSQEAGRGQETQYF. The full variable domain, its missing parts supplied by reference TRBV14 and TRBJ2-5, is EAGVTQFPSHSVIEKGQTVTLRCDPISGHDNLYWYRRVMGKEIKFLLHFVKESKQDESGMPNNRFLAERTGGTYSTLKVQPAELEDSGVYFCASSQEAGRGQETQYFGPGTRLLVL.

The chain couples TRBV5-4 to TRBJ2-3; TRBD1 matches 7 bases. This CDR3 has 18 amino acids. Trimming at V came to 0 bases and at J to 1 base, leaving 11 bases not matched to a gene. Germline-derived CDR1 and CDR2 are SGHNT and YYREEE (reference sequence). CDR3 bases: TGTGCCAGCAGCTTGGACAGAAACCGGGACAGTCGCACAGATACGCAGTATTTT. Residues: CASSLDRNRDSRTDTQYF. The full variable domain, with the rest looked up from reference TRBV5-4 and TRBJ2-3, is ETGVTQSPTHLIKTRGQQVTLRCSSQSGHNTVSWYQQALGQGPQFIFQYYREEENGRGNFPPRFSGLQFPNYSSELNVNALELDDSALYLCASSLDRNRDSRTDTQYFGPGTRLTVL.

The chain has TRBV2 and TRBJ2-6, with TRBD1 identical over 9 bases. Germline trimming cut 11 bases from V and 3 bases from J; bases unmatched to any gene: 11. The germline gives CDR1 SNHLY, CDR2 FYNNEI. The CDR3 totals 16 residues. CDR3 sequence (DNA): TGTGCCCTGGGTCGGGACAGGGCTTTTGGGGCCAACGTCCTGACTTTC. Its translation: CALGRDRAFGANVLTF.

CDR3: CASSFRDLAGVVEQFF. CDR3 sequence (DNA): TGTGCCAGCAGCTTTAGGGATCTAGCGGGAGTTGTTGAGCAGTTCTTC. The rearrangement joins TRBV11-1 to TRBJ2-1, with TRBD2 matching over 10 bases. The CDR3 runs 16 residues. CDR1 is SGHAT, CDR2 FQDESV, per germline (reference sequence). V gave up 3 bases and J gave up 9 bases; unmatched junction bases: 11.

This chain uses TRBV2 with TRBJ1-1; weak D call: TRBD1 (6 bases). CDR1 SNHLY and CDR2 FYNNEI come from the germline V gene. V was cut by 6 bases and J by 7 bases, with 12 bases left in between. This CDR3 has 12 amino acids. In DNA form, the CDR3 reads TGTGCCAGCAGCGAACAGGGAATTGAAGCTTTCTTT. This encodes CASSEQGIEAFF.

This clone was picked up a small number of times. The rearrangement joins TRBV7-8 to TRBJ2-5; the match to TRBD2 covers 8 bases. Losses at the gene ends were 5 bases for V and 7 bases for J; bases not matched to a gene: 12. The germline V gene has CDR1 SGHVS and CDR2 FQNEAQ. The CDR3 loop spans 15 amino acids. The CDR3 reads CASSPLAGTGVTQYF. The CDR3 nucleotides are TGTGCCAGCAGCCCTCTAGCGGGTACGGGTGTGACCCAGTACTTC.

The chain joins TRBV6-5 to TRBJ1-4, with a tentative D call TRBD1 (5 bases). CDR3 length: 15 residues. The V end was cut by 6 bases, the J end by 7 bases, with 18 bases between. In germline, CDR1 is MNHEY, CDR2 SVGAGI. The CDR3 here is CASRSNGGGGEKLFF. In nucleotides, the CDR3 is TGTGCCAGCAGGTCTAATGGGGGGGGAGGTGAAAAACTGTTTTTT.

The chain uses TRBV28 and TRBJ2-5; 9 bases are a match to TRBD1. CDR3 length: 15 amino acids. The V segment lost 6 bases and the J segment 4 bases; nucleotides outside the gene matches: 9. Per germline, CDR1 MDHEN and CDR2 SYDVKM. The CDR3 coding sequence is TGTGCCAGCAGCGGCTACAGGGGGCGAGGAGAGACCCAGTACTTC. Translating gives CASSGYRGRGETQYF. The full variable domain, with the rest looked up from reference TRBV28 and TRBJ2-5, is DVKVTQSSRYLVKRTGEKVFLECVQDMDHENMFWYRQDPGLGLRLIYFSYDVKMKEKGDIPEGYSVSREKKERFSLILESASTNQTSMYLCASSGYRGRGETQYFGPGTRLLVL.

The chain couples TRBV19 to TRBJ2-7, with 7 bases aligning to TRBD1. This CDR3 has 14 amino acids. Trimming at V came to 3 bases and at J to 3 bases, leaving 5 bases not matched to a gene. Germline lookup yields CDR1 LNHDA and CDR2 SQIVND (reference sequence). CDR3 amino acids: CASSIRDRIYEQYF. CDR3 in DNA: TGTGCCAGTAGTATTCGGGACAGAATCTACGAGCAGTACTTC.

The V gene is TRBV15, the J gene TRBJ1-3; D call uncertain. The V end was cut by 4 bases, the J end by 2 bases, with 9 bases between. The germline V gene has CDR1 LNHNV and CDR2 YYDKDF (reference sequence). The CDR3 runs to 14 residues. CDR3 nucleotide sequence: TGTGCCACCAGCACTTCGGGGACTGGAAACACCATATATTTT. Translated, it gives CATSTSGTGNTIYF. The entire variable domain, with the rest obtained from reference TRBV15 and TRBJ1-3, is as follows: DAMVIQNPRYQVTQFGKPVTLSCSQTLNHNVMYWYQQKSSQAPKLLFHYYDKDFNNEADTPDNFQSRRPNTSFCFLDIRSPGLGDTAMYLCATSTSGTGNTIYFGEGSWLTVV.

This clone was seen only a few times. The rearrangement links TRBV5-4 to TRBJ2-6; D is possibly TRBD1 (6 bases). Per germline, CDR1 SGHNT and CDR2 YYREEE (reference sequence). The CDR3 contains 17 residues. V was cut by 1 base and J by 2 bases, with 13 bases left in between. The chain's CDR3 is CASSLSQGLAGANVLTF. The CDR3 DNA follows: TGTGCCAGCAGCTTGTCACAGGGCTTAGCTGGGGCCAACGTCCTGACTTTC. The full variable domain, rest sourced from reference TRBV5-4 and TRBJ2-6, is ETGVTQSPTHLIKTRGQQVTLRCSSQSGHNTVSWYQQALGQGPQFIFQYYREEENGRGNFPPRFSGLQFPNYSSELNVNALELDDSALYLCASSLSQGLAGANVLTFGAGSRLTVL.

The V and J genes are TRBV9 and TRBJ2-7, with a possible D match to TRBD1 (5 bases). This CDR3 region has 14 residues. The V and J ends lost 0 bases and 2 bases respectively, with 9 bases between them. Germline values: CDR1 SGDLS, CDR2 YYNGEE. The CDR3 nucleotides are TGTGCCAGCAGCGTAGGGCAGGGTACCTACGAGCAGTACTTC. This sequence encodes CASSVGQGTYEQYF.